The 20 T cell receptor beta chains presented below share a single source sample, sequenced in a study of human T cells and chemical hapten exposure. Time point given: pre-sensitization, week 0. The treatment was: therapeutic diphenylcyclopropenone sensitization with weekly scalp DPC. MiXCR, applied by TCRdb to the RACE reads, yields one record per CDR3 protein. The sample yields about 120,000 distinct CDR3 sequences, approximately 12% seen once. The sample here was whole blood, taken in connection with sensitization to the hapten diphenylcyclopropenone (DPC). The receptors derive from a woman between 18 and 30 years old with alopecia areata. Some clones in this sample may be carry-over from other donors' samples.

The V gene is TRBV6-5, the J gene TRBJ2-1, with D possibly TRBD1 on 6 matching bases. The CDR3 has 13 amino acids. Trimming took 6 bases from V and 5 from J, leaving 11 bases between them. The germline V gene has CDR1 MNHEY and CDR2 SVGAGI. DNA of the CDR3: TGTGCCAGCAGACCCTCAGGGGACAATGAGCAGTTCTTC. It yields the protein CASRPSGDNEQFF.

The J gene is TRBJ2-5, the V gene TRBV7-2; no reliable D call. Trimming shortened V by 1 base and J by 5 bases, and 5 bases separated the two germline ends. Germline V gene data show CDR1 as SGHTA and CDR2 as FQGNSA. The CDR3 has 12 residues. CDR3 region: CASSLGWETQYF. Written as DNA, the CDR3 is TGTGCCAGCAGCTTAGGGTGGGAGACCCAGTACTTC.

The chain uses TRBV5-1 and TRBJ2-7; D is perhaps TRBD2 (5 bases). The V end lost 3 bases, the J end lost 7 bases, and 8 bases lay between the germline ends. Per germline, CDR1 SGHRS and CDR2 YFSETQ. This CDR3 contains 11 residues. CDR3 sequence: CASSSTGEQYF. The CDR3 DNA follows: TGCGCCAGCAGCTCCACGGGGGAGCAGTACTTC.

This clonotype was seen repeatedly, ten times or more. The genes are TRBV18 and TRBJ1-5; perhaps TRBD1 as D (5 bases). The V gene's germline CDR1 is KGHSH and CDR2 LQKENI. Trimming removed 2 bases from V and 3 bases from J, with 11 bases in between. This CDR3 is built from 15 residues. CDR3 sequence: CASSPGREANQPQHF. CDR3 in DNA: TGTGCCAGCTCACCAGGCAGGGAAGCCAATCAGCCCCAGCATTTT.

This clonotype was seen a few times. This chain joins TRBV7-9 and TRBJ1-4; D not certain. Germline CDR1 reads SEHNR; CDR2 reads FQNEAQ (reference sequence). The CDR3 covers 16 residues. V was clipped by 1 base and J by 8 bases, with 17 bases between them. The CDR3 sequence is CASSLGESWAFEKLFF. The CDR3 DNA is TGTGCCAGCAGCTTAGGGGAGTCATGGGCTTTCGAAAAACTGTTTTTT.

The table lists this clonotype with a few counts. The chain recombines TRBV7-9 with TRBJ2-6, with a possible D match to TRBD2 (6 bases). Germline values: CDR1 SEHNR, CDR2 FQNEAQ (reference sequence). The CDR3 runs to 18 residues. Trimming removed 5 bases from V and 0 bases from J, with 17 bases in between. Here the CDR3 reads CASSRIGTFRSGANVLTF. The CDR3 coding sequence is TGTGCCAGCAGCCGTATCGGGACTTTTCGCTCTGGGGCCAACGTCCTGACTTTC.

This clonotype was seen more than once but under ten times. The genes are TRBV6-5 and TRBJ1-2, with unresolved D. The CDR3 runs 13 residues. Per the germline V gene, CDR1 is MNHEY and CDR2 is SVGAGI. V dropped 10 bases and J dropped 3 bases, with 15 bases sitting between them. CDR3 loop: CATRGAGDYGYTF. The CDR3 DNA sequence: TGTGCCACCCGCGGCGCGGGTGACTATGGCTACACCTTC.

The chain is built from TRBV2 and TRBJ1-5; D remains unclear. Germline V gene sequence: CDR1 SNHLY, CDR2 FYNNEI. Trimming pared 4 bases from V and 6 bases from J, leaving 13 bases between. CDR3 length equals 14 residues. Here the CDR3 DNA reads TGTGCCAGCAGTGTAGGGAGTGCCCCTCAGCCCCAGCATTTT. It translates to CASSVGSAPQPQHF.

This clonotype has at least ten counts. As DNA, the CDR3 is TGCGCCAGCAGTGGGCAGTTTGGCACAGATACGCAGTATTTT. Translated: CASSGQFGTDTQYF. This rearrangement joins TRBV10-2 to TRBJ2-3; D uncertain. Looked up from germline, CDR1 is WSHSY and CDR2 is SAAADI. The CDR3 loop spans 14 amino acids. Trimming cost V 4 bases and J 1 base, with 9 bases left between them.

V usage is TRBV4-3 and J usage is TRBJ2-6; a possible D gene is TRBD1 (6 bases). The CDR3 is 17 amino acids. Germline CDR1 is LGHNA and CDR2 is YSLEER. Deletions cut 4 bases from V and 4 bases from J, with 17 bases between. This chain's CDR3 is CASSRYSQGTGANVLTF. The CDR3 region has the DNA TGCGCCAGCAGCCGATATTCCCAGGGGACCGGGGCCAACGTCCTGACTTTC.

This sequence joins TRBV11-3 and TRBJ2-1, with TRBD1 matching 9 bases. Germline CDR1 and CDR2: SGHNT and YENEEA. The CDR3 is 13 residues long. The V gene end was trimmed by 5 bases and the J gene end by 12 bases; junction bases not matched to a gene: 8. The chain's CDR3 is CASSGRTGVRQFF. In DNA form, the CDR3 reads TGTGCCAGCAGCGGAAGGACAGGGGTTCGGCAGTTCTTC.

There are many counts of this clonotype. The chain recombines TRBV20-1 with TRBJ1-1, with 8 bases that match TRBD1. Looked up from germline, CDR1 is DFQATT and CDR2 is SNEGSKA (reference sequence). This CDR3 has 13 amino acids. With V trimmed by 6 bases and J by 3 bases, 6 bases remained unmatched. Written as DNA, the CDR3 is TGCAGTGCACCCCAGGGGGCGGACACTGAAGCTTTCTTT. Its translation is CSAPQGADTEAFF.

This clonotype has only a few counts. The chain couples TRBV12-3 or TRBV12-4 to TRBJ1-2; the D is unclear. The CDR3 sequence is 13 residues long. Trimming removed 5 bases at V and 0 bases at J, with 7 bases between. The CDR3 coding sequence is TGTGCCAGCAGTCTGGAGCCTAACTATGGCTACACCTTC. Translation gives CASSLEPNYGYTF.

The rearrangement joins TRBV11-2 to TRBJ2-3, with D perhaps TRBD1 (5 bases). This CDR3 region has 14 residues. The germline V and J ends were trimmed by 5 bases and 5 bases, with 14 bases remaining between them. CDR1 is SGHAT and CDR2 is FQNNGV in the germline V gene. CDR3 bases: TGTGCCAGCAGCCCCAGGGTGTTACTAGATACGCAGTATTTT. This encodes CASSPRVLLDTQYF. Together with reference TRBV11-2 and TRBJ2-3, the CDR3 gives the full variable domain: EAGVAQSPRYKIIEKRQSVAFWCNPISGHATLYWYQQILGQGPKLLIQFQNNGVVDDSQLPKDRFSAERLKGVDSTLKIQPAKLEDSAVYLCASSPRVLLDTQYFGPGTRLTVL.

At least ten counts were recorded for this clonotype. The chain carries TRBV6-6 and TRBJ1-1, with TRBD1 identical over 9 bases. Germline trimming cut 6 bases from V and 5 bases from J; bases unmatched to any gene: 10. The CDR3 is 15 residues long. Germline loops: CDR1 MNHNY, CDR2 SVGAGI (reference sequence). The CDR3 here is CASSHLDRGGTEAFF. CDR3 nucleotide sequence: TGTGCCAGCAGCCACTTGGACAGGGGAGGAACTGAAGCTTTCTTT.

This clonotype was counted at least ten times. CDR3 nucleotides: TGTGCCAGCAGCAAACAGGGAAACACAGATACGCAGTATTTT. As protein: CASSKQGNTDTQYF. The chain joins TRBV7-3 to TRBJ2-3; D is possibly TRBD1 (6 bases). Germline V gene lookup returns CDR1 SGHTA and CDR2 FQGTGA. V lost 5 bases, J lost 2 bases, and 11 bases lay in between. The CDR3 loop spans 14 amino acids.

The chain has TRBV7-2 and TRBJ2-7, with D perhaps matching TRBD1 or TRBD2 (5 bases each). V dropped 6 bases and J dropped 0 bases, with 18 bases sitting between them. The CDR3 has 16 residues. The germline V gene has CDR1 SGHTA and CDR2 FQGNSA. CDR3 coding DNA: TGTGCCAGCAGTTCTCGGAAGAGGGGCCCCTCCTACGAGCAGTACTTC. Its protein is CASSSRKRGPSYEQYF.

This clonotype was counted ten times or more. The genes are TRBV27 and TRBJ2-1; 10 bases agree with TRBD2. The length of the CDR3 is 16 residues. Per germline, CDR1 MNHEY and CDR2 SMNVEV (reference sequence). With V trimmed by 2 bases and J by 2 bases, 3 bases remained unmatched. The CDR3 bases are TGTGCCAGCAGTTTAGGGCTAGCGGGAGCCTACAATGAGCAGTTCTTC. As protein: CASSLGLAGAYNEQFF.

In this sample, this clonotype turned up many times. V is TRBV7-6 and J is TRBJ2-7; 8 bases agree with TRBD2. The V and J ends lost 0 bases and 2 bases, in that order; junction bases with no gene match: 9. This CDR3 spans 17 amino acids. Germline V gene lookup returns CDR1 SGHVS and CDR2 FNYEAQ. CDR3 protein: CASSLAPGGMRPYEQYF. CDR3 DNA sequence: TGTGCCAGCAGCTTAGCGCCGGGGGGGATGCGTCCCTACGAGCAGTACTTC. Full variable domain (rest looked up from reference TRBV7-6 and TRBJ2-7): GAGVSQSPRYKVTKRGQDVALRCDPISGHVSLYWYRQALGQGPEFLTYFNYEAQQDKSGLPNDRFSAERPEGSISTLTIQRTEQRDSAMYRCASSLAPGGMRPYEQYFGPGTRLTVT.

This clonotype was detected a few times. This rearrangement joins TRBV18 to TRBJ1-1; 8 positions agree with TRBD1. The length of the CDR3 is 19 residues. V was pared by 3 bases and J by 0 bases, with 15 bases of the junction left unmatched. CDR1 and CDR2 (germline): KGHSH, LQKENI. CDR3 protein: CASSPQGTGGSRMNTEAFF. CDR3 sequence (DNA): TGTGCCAGCTCACCCCAAGGCACAGGGGGAAGCCGCATGAACACTGAAGCTTTCTTT. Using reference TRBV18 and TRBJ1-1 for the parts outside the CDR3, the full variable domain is NAGVMQNPRHLVRRRGQEARLRCSPMKGHSHVYWYRQLPEEGLKFMVYLQKENIIDESGMPKERFSAEFPKEGPSILRIQQVVRGDSAAYFCASSPQGTGGSRMNTEAFFGQGTRLTVV.